This T cell receptor (beta chain) appears in the sequencing data of a study of cytomegalovirus exposure and HLA in healthy donors. Study observations and caveats: Common viral pathogens seemed, in a later analysis, to connect with several of the most significant clusters. The authors later linked a missense DCLRE1C variant to TCR beta V- and J-gene trimming. The classifier reportedly diagnosed cytomegalovirus status with high sensitivity and specificity.

The PCR ran on 60 Vbeta and 13 Jbeta primers. Sequencing used immunoSEQ multiplex PCR; TCRdb keeps in-frame clones, though not all of them. The sample lists under 200,000 clones; roughly 90% were seen once. Regarding this clone: No antigen is known for it. Other DNA sequences in this sample translate to the same CDR3.

The germline V gene has CDR1 SEHNR and CDR2 FQNEAQ (reference sequence). V shed 1 base and J shed 4 bases, with 5 bases lying between them. The CDR3 extends over 13 amino acids. V gene TRBV7-9 combines with J gene TRBJ1-3, with no clear D. Sequenced material: PBMCs. The source of this sequence is a woman younger than 30 in good health and CMV-seronegative. For the CDR3, the DNA is TGTGCCAGCAGCTTAGGAGCCGGAAACACCATATATTTT. Amino acid sequence: CASSLGAGNTIYF.